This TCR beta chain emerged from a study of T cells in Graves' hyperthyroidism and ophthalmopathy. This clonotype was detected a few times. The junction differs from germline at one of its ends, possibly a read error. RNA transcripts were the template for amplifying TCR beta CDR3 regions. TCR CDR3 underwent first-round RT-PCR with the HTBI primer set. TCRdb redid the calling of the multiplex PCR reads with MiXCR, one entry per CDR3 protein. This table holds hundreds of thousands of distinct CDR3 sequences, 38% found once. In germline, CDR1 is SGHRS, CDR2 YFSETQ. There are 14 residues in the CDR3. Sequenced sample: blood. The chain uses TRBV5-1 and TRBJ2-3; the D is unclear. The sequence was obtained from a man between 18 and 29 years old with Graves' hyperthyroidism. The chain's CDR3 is CASSLQARTDTQYF. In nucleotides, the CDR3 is TGTGCCAGCAGCTTGCAGGCGCGCACAGATACGCAGTATTTT. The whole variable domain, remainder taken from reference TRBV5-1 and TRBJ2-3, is KAGVTQTPRYLIKTRGQQVTLSCSPISGHRSVSWYQQTPGQGLQFLFEYFSETQRNKGNFPGRFSGRQFSNSRSEMNVSTLELGDSALYLCASSLQARTDTQYFGPGTRLTVL.